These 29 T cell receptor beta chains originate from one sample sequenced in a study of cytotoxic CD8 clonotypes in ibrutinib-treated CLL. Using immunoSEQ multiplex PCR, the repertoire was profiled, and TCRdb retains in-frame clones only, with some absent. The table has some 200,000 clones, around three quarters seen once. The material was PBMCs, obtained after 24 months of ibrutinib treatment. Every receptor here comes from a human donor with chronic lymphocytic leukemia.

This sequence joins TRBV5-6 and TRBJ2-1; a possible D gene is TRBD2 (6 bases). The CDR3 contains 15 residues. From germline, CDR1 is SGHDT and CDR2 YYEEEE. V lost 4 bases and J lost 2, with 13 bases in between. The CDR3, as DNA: TGTGCCAGCAGCGTGGACTATGGGGCCTACAATGAGCAGTTCTTC. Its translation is CASSVDYGAYNEQFF. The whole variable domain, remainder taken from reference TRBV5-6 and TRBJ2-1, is DAGVTQSPTHLIKTRGQQVTLRCSPKSGHDTVSWYQQALGQGPQFIFQYYEEEERQRGNFPDRFSGHQFPNYSSELNVNALLLGDSALYLCASSVDYGAYNEQFFGPGTRLTVL.

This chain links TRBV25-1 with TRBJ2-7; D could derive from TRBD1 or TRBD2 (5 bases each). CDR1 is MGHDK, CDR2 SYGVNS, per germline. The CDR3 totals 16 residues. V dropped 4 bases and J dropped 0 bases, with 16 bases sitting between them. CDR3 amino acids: CASSVGWDAYSYEQYF. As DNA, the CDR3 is TGTGCCAGCAGTGTAGGATGGGACGCCTACTCCTACGAGCAGTACTTC.

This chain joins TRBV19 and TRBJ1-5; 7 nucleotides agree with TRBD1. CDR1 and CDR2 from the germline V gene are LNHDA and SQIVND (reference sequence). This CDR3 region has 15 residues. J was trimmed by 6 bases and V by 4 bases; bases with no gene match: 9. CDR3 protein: CASSTSDRAVQPQHF. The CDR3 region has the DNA TGTGCCAGTAGTACATCAGACAGGGCTGTTCAGCCCCAGCATTTT.

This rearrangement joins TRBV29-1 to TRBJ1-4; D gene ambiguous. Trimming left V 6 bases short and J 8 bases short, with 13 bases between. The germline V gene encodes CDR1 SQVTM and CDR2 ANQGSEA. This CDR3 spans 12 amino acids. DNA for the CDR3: TGCAGCGTGGCAGGTGAAGTAGAAAAACTGTTTTTT. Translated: CSVAGEVEKLFF.

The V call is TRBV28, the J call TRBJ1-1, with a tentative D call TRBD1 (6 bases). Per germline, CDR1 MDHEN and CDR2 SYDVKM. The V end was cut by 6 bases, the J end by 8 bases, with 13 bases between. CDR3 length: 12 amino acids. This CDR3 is CASSRQAFEAFF. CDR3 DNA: TGTGCCAGCAGCCGACAGGCCTTCGAAGCTTTCTTT.

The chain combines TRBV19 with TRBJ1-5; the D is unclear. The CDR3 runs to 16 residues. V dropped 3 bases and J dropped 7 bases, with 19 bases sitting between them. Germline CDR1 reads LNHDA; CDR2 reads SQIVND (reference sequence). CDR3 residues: CASSIRVDGWIQPQHF. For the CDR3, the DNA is TGTGCCAGTAGTATTAGGGTCGACGGTTGGATCCAGCCCCAGCATTTT.

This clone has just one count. CDR3 loop: CASSSTGSLNTEAFF. As DNA, the CDR3 is TGCGCCAGCAGCTCCACGGGGAGCCTAAACACTGAAGCTTTCTTT. The gene calls are TRBV5-1 and TRBJ1-1; D uncertain. The CDR3 has 15 amino acids. Between the trimmed V and J ends, which lost 3 bases and 2 bases, there was a span of 14 bases. Germline loops: CDR1 SGHRS, CDR2 YFSETQ.

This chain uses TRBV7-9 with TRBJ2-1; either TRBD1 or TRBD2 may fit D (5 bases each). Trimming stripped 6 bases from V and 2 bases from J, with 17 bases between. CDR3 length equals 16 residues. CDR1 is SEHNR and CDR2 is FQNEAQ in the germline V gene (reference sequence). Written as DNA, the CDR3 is TGTGCCAGCAGTCCGCGAGGGACGGTGGCCTACAATGAGCAGTTCTTC. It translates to CASSPRGTVAYNEQFF.

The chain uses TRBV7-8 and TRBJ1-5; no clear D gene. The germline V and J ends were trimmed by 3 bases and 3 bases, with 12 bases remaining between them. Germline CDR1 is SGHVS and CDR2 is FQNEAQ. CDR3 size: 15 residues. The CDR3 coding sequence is TGTGCCAGCAGCTTGGACGGGAGAATCAATCAGCCCCAGCATTTT. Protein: CASSLDGRINQPQHF. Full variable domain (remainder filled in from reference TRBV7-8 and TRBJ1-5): GAGVSQSPRYKVAKRGQDVALRCDPISGHVSLFWYQQALGQGPEFLTYFQNEAQLDKSGLPSDRFFAERPEGSVSTLKIQRTQQEDSAVYLCASSLDGRINQPQHFGDGTRLSIL.

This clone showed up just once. The DNA of the CDR3 is TGTGCCAGCAGCTTAGGGTTCAGGGCGCCGGGATCCGGCTACACCTTC. Protein sequence: CASSLGFRAPGSGYTF. This chain uses TRBV7-9 with TRBJ1-2, with D maybe TRBD1 (5 bases). Trimming removed 1 base from V and 8 bases from J, with 20 bases in between. The germline gives CDR1 SEHNR, CDR2 FQNEAQ (reference sequence). The CDR3 has 16 residues.

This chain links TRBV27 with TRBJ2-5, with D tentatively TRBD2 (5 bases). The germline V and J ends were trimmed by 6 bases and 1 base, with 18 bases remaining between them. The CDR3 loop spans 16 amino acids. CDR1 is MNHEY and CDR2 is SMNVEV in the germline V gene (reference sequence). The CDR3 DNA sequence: TGTGCCAGCAGCGGTAGGGTGGCGGGTCTCCAAGAGACCCAGTACTTC. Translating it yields CASSGRVAGLQETQYF.

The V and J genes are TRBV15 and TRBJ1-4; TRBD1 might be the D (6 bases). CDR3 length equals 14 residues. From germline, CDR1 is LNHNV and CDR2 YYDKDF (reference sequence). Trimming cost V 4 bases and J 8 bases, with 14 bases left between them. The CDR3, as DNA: TGTGCCACCAGCACAAAACAGGGTTCAGAAAAACTGTTTTTT. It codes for CATSTKQGSEKLFF.

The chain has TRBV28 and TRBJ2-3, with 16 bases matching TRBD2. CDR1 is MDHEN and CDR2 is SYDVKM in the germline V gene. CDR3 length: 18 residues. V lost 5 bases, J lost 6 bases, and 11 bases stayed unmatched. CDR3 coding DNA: TGTGCCAGCAGTGATCACGGGACTAGCGGGAGGGCCTCGGATACGCAGTATTTT. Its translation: CASSDHGTSGRASDTQYF.

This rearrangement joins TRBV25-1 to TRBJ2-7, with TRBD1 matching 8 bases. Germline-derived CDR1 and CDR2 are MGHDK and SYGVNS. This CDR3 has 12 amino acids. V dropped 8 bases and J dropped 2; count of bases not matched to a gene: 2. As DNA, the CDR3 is TGTGCCAGCTTGGACAGGGCCTACGAGCAGTACTTC. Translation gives CASLDRAYEQYF.

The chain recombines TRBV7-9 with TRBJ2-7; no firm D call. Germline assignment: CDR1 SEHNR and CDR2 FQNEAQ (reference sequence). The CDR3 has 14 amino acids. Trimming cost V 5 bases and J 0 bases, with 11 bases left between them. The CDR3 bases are TGTGCCAGCAGCCACGGATCGAGCTCCTACGAGCAGTACTTC. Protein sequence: CASSHGSSSYEQYF. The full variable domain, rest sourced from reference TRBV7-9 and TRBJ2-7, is DTGVSQNPRHKITKRGQNVTFRCDPISEHNRLYWYRQTLGQGPEFLTYFQNEAQLEKSRLLSDRFSAERPKGSFSTLEIQRTEQGDSAMYLCASSHGSSSYEQYFGPGTRLTVT.

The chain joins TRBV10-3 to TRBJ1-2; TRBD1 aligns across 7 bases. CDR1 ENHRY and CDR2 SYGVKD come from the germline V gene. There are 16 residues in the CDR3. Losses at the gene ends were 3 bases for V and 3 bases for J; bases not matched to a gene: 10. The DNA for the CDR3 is TGTGCCATCAGTGACTTCGTAGGGGGCGGTGACTATGGCTACACCTTC. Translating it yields CAISDFVGGGDYGYTF.

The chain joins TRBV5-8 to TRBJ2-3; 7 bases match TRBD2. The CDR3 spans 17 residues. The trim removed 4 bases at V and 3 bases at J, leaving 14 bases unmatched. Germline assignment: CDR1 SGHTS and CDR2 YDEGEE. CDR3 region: CASSERTAREMTDTQYF. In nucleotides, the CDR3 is TGTGCCAGCAGCGAAAGAACGGCGCGGGAGATGACAGATACGCAGTATTTT.

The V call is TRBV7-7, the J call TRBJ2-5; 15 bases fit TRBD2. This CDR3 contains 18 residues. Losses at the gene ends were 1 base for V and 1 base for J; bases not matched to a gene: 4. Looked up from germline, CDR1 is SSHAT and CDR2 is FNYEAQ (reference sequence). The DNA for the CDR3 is TGTGCCAGCAGCTTAGGGACTAGCGGGAGGGCCTTCCAAGAGACCCAGTACTTC. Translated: CASSLGTSGRAFQETQYF.

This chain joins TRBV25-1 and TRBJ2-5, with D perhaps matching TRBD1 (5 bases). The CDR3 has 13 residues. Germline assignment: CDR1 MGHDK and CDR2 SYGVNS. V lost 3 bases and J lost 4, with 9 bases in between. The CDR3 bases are TGTGCCAGCAGTGACAGGGTAGGAGAGACCCAGTACTTC. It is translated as CASSDRVGETQYF.

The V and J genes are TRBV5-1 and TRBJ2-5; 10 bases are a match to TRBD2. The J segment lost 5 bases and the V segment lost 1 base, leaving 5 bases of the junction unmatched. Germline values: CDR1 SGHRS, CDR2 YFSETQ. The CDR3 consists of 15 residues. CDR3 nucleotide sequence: TGCGCCAGCAGCTTGCTAGCGGGAGACGGTGAGACCCAGTACTTC. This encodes CASSLLAGDGETQYF.

CDR3 sequence reads: CASRSVGQKDGYTF. The CDR3 DNA reads TGTGCCAGCAGATCCGTGGGACAAAAGGATGGCTACACCTTC. The chain joins TRBV28 to TRBJ1-2; a weak D match, TRBD1 (6 bases). Trimming pared 6 bases from V and 6 bases from J, leaving 17 bases between. This CDR3 spans 14 amino acids. Germline V gene data show CDR1 as MDHEN and CDR2 as SYDVKM.

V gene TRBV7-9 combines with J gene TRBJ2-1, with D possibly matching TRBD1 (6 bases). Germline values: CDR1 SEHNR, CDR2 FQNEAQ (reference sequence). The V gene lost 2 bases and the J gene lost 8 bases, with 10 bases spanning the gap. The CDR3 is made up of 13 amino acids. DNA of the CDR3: TGTGCCAGCAGCTTAAGTTCAGGGGATGAGCAGTTCTTC. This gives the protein CASSLSSGDEQFF.

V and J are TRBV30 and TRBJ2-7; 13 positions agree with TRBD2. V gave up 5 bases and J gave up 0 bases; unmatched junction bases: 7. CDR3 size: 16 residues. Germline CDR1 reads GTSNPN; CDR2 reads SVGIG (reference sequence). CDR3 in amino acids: CAWGGLAGPSSYEQYF. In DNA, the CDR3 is TGTGCCTGGGGGGGACTAGCGGGACCTAGCTCCTACGAGCAGTACTTC.

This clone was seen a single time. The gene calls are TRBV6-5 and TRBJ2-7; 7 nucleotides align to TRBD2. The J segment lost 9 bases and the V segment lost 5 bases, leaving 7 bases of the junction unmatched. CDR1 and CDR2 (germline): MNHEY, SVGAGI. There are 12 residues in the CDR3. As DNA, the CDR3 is TGTGCCAGCAGTGGGGGGGTTTTCGGGCAGTACTTC. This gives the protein CASSGGVFGQYF.

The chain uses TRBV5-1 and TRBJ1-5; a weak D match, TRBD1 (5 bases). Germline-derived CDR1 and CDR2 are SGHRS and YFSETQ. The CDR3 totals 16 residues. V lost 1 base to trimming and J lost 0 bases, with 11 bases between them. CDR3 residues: CASSLSGRDSNQPQHF. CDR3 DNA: TGCGCCAGCAGCTTGTCGGGCAGGGATAGCAATCAGCCCCAGCATTTT.

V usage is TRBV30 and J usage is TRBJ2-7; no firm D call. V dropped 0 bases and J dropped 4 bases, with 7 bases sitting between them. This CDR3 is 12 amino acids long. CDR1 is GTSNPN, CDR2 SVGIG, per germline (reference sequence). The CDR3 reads CAWSVVEYEQYF. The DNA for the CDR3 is TGTGCCTGGAGTGTTGTTGAATACGAGCAGTACTTC. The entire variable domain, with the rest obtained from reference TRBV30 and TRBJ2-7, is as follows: SQTIHQWPATLVQPVGSPLSLECTVEGTSNPNLYWYRQAAGRGLQLLFYSVGIGQISSEVPQNLSASRPQDRQFILSSKKLLLSDSGFYLCAWSVVEYEQYFGPGTRLTVT.

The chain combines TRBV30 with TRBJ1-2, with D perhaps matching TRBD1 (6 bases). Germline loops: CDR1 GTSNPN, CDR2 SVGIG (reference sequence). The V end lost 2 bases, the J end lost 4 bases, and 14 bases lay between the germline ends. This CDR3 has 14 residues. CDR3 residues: CAWSPRGGFYGYTF. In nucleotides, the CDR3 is TGTGCCTGGAGTCCCCGAGGGGGTTTCTATGGCTACACCTTC.

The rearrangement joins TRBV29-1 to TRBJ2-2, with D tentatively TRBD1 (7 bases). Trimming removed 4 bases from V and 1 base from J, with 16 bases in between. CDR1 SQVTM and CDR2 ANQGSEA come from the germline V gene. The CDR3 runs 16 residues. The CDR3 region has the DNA TGCAGCGTTGTAGGAGGGGGCGGTGTGAACACCGGGGAGCTGTTTTTT. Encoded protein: CSVVGGGGVNTGELFF.

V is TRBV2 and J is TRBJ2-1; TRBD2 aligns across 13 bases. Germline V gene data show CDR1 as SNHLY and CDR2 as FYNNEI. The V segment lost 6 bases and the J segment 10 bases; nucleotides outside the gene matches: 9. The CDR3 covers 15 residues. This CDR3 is CASRAPGLAGTEQFF. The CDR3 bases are TGTGCCAGCAGGGCACCGGGACTAGCGGGAACGGAGCAGTTCTTC.